Each of the 20 T cell receptor beta chains below was sequenced from the same sample in a study of radiotherapy plus CTLA-4 blockade in lung cancer. The table came from immunoSEQ multiplex PCR; TCRdb's copy has only in-frame clones and leaves some out. This sample has approximately 50,000 clones, with roughly 79% found just once. This specimen consisted of peripheral blood, obtained from a patient treated with radiotherapy plus ipilimumab. These receptors all come from a human donor with non-small cell lung cancer whose response to radiotherapy plus ipilimumab could not be evaluated.

This clone was observed a single time. V is TRBV6-1 and J is TRBJ2-1, with unresolved D. Trimming left V 4 bases short and J 0 bases short, with 13 bases between. The germline gives CDR1 MNHNS, CDR2 SASEGT. The CDR3 sequence is 16 residues long. CDR3 residues: CASSAGRLSSYNEQFF. In nucleotides, the CDR3 is TGTGCCAGCAGTGCTGGGCGCCTGAGCTCCTACAATGAGCAGTTCTTC.

J is TRBJ2-4 and V is TRBV6-5, with TRBD1 as a possible D gene (5 bases). Germline assignment: CDR1 MNHEY and CDR2 SVGAGI. Trimming took 4 bases from V and 8 from J, leaving 15 bases between them. There are 14 residues in the CDR3. This chain's CDR3 is CASSSGHRSDIQYF. CDR3 DNA sequence: TGTGCCAGCAGTTCAGGACACCGATCGGACATTCAGTACTTC.

The rearrangement links TRBV7-9 to TRBJ2-1, with a weak D call TRBD1 (5 bases). V lost 5 bases to trimming and J lost 7 bases, with 12 bases between them. The CDR3 covers 13 residues. CDR1 is SEHNR, CDR2 FQNEAQ, per germline (reference sequence). CDR3 amino acids: CASSPSSGNEQFF. CDR3 DNA: TGTGCCAGCAGCCCGAGCTCAGGGAATGAGCAGTTCTTC. The complete variable domain, with remaining parts taken from reference TRBV7-9 and TRBJ2-1, reads DTGVSQNPRHKITKRGQNVTFRCDPISEHNRLYWYRQTLGQGPEFLTYFQNEAQLEKSRLLSDRFSAERPKGSFSTLEIQRTEQGDSAMYLCASSPSSGNEQFFGPGTRLTVL.

In its sample, this clone was seen a few times. The chain recombines TRBV28 with TRBJ2-5, with D perhaps TRBD2 (5 bases). Germline assignment: CDR1 MDHEN and CDR2 SYDVKM. This CDR3 spans 14 amino acids. The V gene lost 1 base and the J gene lost 4 bases, with 10 bases spanning the gap. The CDR3 spells CASSLYEGIETQYF. The CDR3 DNA follows: TGTGCCAGCAGTTTATATGAGGGTATAGAGACCCAGTACTTC.

The V gene is TRBV4-1, the J gene TRBJ2-5, with TRBD2 as a possible D gene (5 bases). Trimming left V 0 bases short and J 5 bases short, with 10 bases between. This CDR3 comprises 14 residues. Germline V gene lookup returns CDR1 MGHRA and CDR2 YSYEKL. Written as DNA, the CDR3 is TGCGCCAGCAGCCAAGATCGGGGTAAGGAGACCCAGTACTTC. Its protein is CASSQDRGKETQYF.

This chain links TRBV6-6 with TRBJ1-4; the D gene is possibly TRBD1 (6 bases). V lost 5 bases to trimming and J lost 0 bases, with 13 bases between them. The CDR3 has 16 amino acids. In germline, CDR1 is MNHNY, CDR2 SVGAGI (reference sequence). CDR3 coding DNA: TGTGCCAGCAGTACCCGGACAGTTGCAACTAATGAAAAACTGTTTTTT. Its translation: CASSTRTVATNEKLFF.

Note on this clone: Other DNA sequences of this sample code for an identical CDR3. CDR3 residues: CASSLSRNSYNEQFF. The CDR3 bases are TGCGCCAGCAGCCTCTCTAGGAACTCCTACAATGAGCAGTTCTTC. The chain uses TRBV5-1 and TRBJ2-1; D not certain. Germline CDR1 and CDR2: SGHRS and YFSETQ. The ends were cut back, 4 bases at V and 0 bases at J, with 11 bases in the middle. The CDR3 covers 15 residues.

The gene calls are TRBV27 and TRBJ1-2, with TRBD1 as a possible D gene (5 bases). Germline V gives CDR1 MNHEY, CDR2 SMNVEV (reference sequence). Trimming shortened V by 4 bases and J by 2 bases, and 8 bases separated the two germline ends. This CDR3 is 13 amino acids long. The CDR3 DNA is TGTGCCAGCAGTTCAGGGCCCAACTATGGCTACACCTTC. It codes for CASSSGPNYGYTF.

The V call is TRBV19, the J call TRBJ2-1, with 12 bases fitting TRBD2. CDR3 length: 16 residues. Germline CDR1 and CDR2: LNHDA and SQIVND (reference sequence). V was clipped by 3 bases and J by 7 bases; unmatched bases: 7. CDR3 nucleotides: TGTGCCAGTAGTATTTCGCTAGCGGGGGGGTGGAATGAGCAGTTCTTC. This codes for CASSISLAGGWNEQFF.

This clone was counted only a few times. The V and J genes are TRBV28 and TRBJ2-1; 11 bases agree with TRBD1. CDR1 and CDR2 (germline): MDHEN, SYDVKM. V shed 4 bases, J shed 6 bases, and the junction held 5 bases outside the gene matches. There are 15 residues in the CDR3. CDR3 bases: TGTGCCAGCAGTTGGTGGACAGGGGGCTTCAATGAGCAGTTCTTC. Translation gives CASSWWTGGFNEQFF.

The gene calls are TRBV4-1 and TRBJ1-6; weak D call: TRBD1 (5 bases). The CDR3 loop spans 16 amino acids. The germline CDR1 and CDR2 sequences are MGHRA and YSYEKL. V dropped 8 bases and J dropped 7 bases, with 21 bases sitting between them. In nucleotides, the CDR3 is TGCGCCAGCCGCCCCGCCGGGGGTGTTGAGAATTCACCCCTCCACTTT. As protein: CASRPAGGVENSPLHF.

The J gene is TRBJ1-2, the V gene TRBV6-5; D unclear. The germline V gene has CDR1 MNHEY and CDR2 SVGAGI. V lost 2 bases, J lost 2 bases, and 15 bases lay in between. This CDR3 has 16 amino acids. The CDR3 here is CASSYRGSGTNYGYTF. CDR3 DNA: TGTGCCAGCAGTTACCGTGGATCGGGTACAAACTATGGCTACACCTTC.

The chain carries TRBV7-2 and TRBJ2-5, with 8 bases fitting TRBD2. The CDR3 length is 14 residues. J lost 9 bases, V lost 4 bases, and 10 bases had no gene match. CDR1 is SGHTA and CDR2 is FQGNSA in the germline V gene. The CDR3 DNA sequence: TGTGCCAGCAGCTCGGGGGGGCCGGCCCCGGCCCAGTACTTC. It is translated as CASSSGGPAPAQYF.

The V call is TRBV19, the J call TRBJ1-2; TRBD1 matches 7 bases. Per the germline V gene, CDR1 is LNHDA and CDR2 is SQIVND (reference sequence). Losses at the gene ends were 6 bases for V and 4 bases for J; bases not matched to a gene: 8. The CDR3 has 14 amino acids. This CDR3 is CASRPGTELYGYTF. CDR3 in DNA: TGTGCCAGTAGGCCCGGGACAGAGCTCTATGGCTACACCTTC.

The rearrangement links TRBV11-2 to TRBJ1-6, with 8 bases identical to TRBD1. V gave up 6 bases and J gave up 8 bases; unmatched junction bases: 6. Per germline, CDR1 SGHAT and CDR2 FQNNGV. The CDR3 is 14 amino acids. The DNA of the CDR3 is TGTGCCAGCAGTTACGGACAGGGAGATTCACCCCTCCACTTT. This sequence encodes CASSYGQGDSPLHF. The full variable domain, completed using reference TRBV11-2 and TRBJ1-6, is EAGVAQSPRYKIIEKRQSVAFWCNPISGHATLYWYQQILGQGPKLLIQFQNNGVVDDSQLPKDRFSAERLKGVDSTLKIQPAKLEDSAVYLCASSYGQGDSPLHFGNGTRLTVT.

The chain is built from TRBV7-2 and TRBJ2-5, with TRBD1 matching 9 bases. CDR1 is SGHTA and CDR2 is FQGNSA in the germline V gene. V shed 2 bases and J 4 bases; nucleotides not matched to a gene: 5. The CDR3 has 15 amino acids. Written as DNA, the CDR3 is TGTGCCAGCAGCTTATCCAGGACAGGGGTAGAGACCCAGTACTTC. Residues: CASSLSRTGVETQYF.

V is TRBV5-6 and J is TRBJ2-5; D remains ambiguous. Trimming pared 1 base from V and 5 bases from J, leaving 15 bases between. Germline lookup yields CDR1 SGHDT and CDR2 YYEEEE. The CDR3 spans 15 residues. CDR3 sequence: CASSLPGGIVETQYF. As DNA, the CDR3 is TGTGCCAGCAGCTTGCCCGGCGGCATAGTGGAGACCCAGTACTTC. Combining the CDR3 with reference TRBV5-6 and TRBJ2-5 gives the whole variable domain DAGVTQSPTHLIKTRGQQVTLRCSPKSGHDTVSWYQQALGQGPQFIFQYYEEEERQRGNFPDRFSGHQFPNYSSELNVNALLLGDSALYLCASSLPGGIVETQYFGPGTRLLVL.

Points on this clone: The sample contains more than one DNA sequence encoding this CDR3. The CDR3: CASSFGLTDTQYF. In nucleotides, the CDR3 is TGTGCCAGCAGCTTCGGACTCACAGATACGCAGTATTTT. The V and J genes are TRBV5-4 and TRBJ2-3; tentative D call: TRBD2 (5 bases). Per germline, CDR1 SGHNT and CDR2 YYREEE (reference sequence). The CDR3 has 13 residues. The V end lost 2 bases, the J end lost 2 bases, and 6 bases lay between the germline ends.

The chain is built from TRBV5-4 and TRBJ1-6, with D tentatively TRBD1 (5 bases). Germline CDR1 is SGHNT and CDR2 is YYREEE (reference sequence). Between the trimmed V and J ends, which lost 4 bases and 0 bases, there was a span of 11 bases. The CDR3 covers 16 residues. CDR3 in amino acids: CASSVGRSSYNSPLHF. Written as DNA, the CDR3 is TGTGCCAGCAGCGTGGGGCGGAGCTCCTATAATTCACCCCTCCACTTT.

The chain has TRBV10-3 and TRBJ2-5, with D unresolved. Trimming removed 11 bases from V and 0 bases from J, with 7 bases in between. The CDR3 is 11 amino acids. CDR1 and CDR2 (germline): ENHRY, SYGVKD. The CDR3 DNA is TGTGCCTCTTCGTACCAAGAGACCCAGTACTTC. This translates into CASSYQETQYF.